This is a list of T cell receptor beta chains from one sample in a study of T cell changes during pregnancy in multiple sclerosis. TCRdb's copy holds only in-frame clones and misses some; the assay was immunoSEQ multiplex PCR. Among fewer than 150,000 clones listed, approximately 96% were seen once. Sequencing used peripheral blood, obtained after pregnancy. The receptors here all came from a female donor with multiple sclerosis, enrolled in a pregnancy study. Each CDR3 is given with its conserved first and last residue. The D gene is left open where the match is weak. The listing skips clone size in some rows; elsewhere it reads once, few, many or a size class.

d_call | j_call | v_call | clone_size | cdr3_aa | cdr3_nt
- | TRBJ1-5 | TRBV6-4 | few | CASRPTGGTDQPQHF | TGTGCCAGCAGGCCGACGGGAGGCACAGATCAGCCCCAGCATTTT
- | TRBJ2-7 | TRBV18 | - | CASSPFLSSWGVGLEQYF | TGTGCCAGCTCACCGTTCCTCTCTTCGTGGGGGGTGGGGCTCGAGCAGTACTTC
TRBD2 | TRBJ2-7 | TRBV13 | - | CASSPGGGGSQYF | TGTGCCAGCAGCCCCGGGGGGGGCGGGTCGCAGTACTTC
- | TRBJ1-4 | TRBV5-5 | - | CASSLLGSNEKLFF | TGTGCCAGCAGCTTGTTGGGCAGTAATGAAAAACTGTTTTTT
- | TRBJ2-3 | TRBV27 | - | CASSPDGGDTQYF | TGTGCCAGCAGTCCAGACGGAGGAGATACGCAGTATTTT
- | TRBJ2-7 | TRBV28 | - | CASSFRYEQYF | TGTGCCAGCAGTTTCAGGTACGAGCAGTACTTC
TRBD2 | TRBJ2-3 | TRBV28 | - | CASSWLAGGTDTQYF | TGTGCCAGCAGTTGGCTAGCGGGAGGTACAGATACGCAGTATTTT
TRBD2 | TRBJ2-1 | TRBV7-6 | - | CASSFPRSGRANEQFF | TGTGCCAGCAGCTTCCCTAGGAGCGGGAGGGCCAATGAGCAGTTCTTC
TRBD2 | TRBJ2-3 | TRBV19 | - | CASSVNYWGAGGPRNTDTQYF | TGTGCCAGTAGTGTAAACTATTGGGGAGCGGGAGGGCCTCGTAACACAGATACGCAGTATTTT
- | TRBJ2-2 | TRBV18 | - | CASSTDRVSTGGPAGELFF | TGTGCCAGCTCGACAGACAGGGTATCCACGGGAGGGCCCGCCGGGGAGCTGTTTTTT
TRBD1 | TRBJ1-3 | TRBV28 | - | CASSPAGQGGGNTIYF | TGTGCCAGCAGTCCCGCCGGACAGGGCGGTGGAAACACCATATATTTT
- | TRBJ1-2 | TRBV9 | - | CASSVAPDRSYGYTF | TGTGCCAGCAGCGTAGCCCCAGACAGGAGCTATGGCTACACCTTC
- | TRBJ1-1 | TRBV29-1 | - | CSVVLGLNTEAFF | TGCAGCGTTGTTCTAGGCCTTAACACTGAAGCTTTCTTT
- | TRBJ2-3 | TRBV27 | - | CASSLQGRAFVEQYF | TGTGCCAGCAGTTTACAGGGGAGGGCCTTTGTGGAGCAGTATTTT
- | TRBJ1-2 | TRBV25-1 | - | CASSAPQGRYTF | TGTGCCAGCAGTGCCCCACAGGGACGCTACACCTTC
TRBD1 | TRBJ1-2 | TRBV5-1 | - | CASSRWTGEGYTF | TGCGCCAGCAGCAGGTGGACAGGGGAGGGCTACACCTTC
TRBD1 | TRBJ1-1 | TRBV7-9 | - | CASSLGQGADTEAFF | TGTGCCAGCAGCTTAGGCCAGGGGGCAGACACTGAAGCTTTCTTT
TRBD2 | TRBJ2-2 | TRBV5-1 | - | CASSLLSVTSGSFKELFF | TGCGCCAGCAGCTTGTTGAGTGTTACTAGCGGGAGTTTCAAGGAGCTGTTTTTT
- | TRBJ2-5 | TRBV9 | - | CASSPLVSAQETQYF | TGTGCCAGCAGCCCCCTCGTTAGCGCACAAGAGACCCAGTACTTC
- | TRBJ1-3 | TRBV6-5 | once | CASRAIGNTIYF | TGTGCCAGCAGAGCCATTGGAAACACCATATATTTT
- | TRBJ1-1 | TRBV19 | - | CASSSGNSNTEAFF | TGTGCCAGTAGTTCAGGGAATTCAAACACTGAAGCTTTCTTT
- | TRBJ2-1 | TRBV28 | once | CASSPRLTSHFRPRFF | TGTGCCAGCAGTCCCCGACTGACTTCACACTTCCGGCCCAGGTTCTTC
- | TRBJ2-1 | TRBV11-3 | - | CASSFSSEQFF | TGTGCCAGCAGCTTTAGCAGTGAGCAGTTCTTC
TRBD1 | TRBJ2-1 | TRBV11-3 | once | CASSLGQGDYEQFF | TGTGCCAGCAGCTTGGGACAGGGGGACTATGAGCAGTTCTTC
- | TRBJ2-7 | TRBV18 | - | CASSTRVLGEQYF | TGTGCCAGCTCTACCAGGGTGCTCGGGGAGCAGTACTTC
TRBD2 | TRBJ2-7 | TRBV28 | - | CATKEREGLGEQYF | TGTGCCACTAAAGAGCGGGAGGGCCTAGGCGAGCAGTACTTC